This entry concerns a single T cell receptor beta chain. The antigen is unknown. A much more abundant neighbour one base away suggests this may be a read error. The researchers obtained blood RNA from unsorted whole blood and also extracted germline DNA. This entry comes from a study of tumor-infiltrating lymphocytes in primary liver carcinoma. Study in general: The patient group consisted of men and women aged 30 to 69 years. There were roughly 3.5 to 8 million productive TCRbeta reads per sample, a yield similar across tissue types. Notes on the study in general: Tumor-adjacent and tumor-blood pairs overlapped less than tumor region pairs did. Blood fell significantly below tumors in its top-250-clone fraction (p = 0.039).

From around 520 ng of total RNA, TCR beta-specific cDNA was reverse-transcribed using a constant-region primer. Investigators got TCR beta libraries out of three nested multiplex PCR rounds, done with slightly modified ARM-PCR. TCRdb itself ran the multiplex PCR reads through MiXCR, one entry per CDR3 protein. The data show about 200,000 distinct CDR3 sequences, 65% seen once. The receptor was derived from a woman between 55 and 75 years old with primary liver carcinoma and hepatitis B virus infection. The source material was peripheral blood.

The CDR3 spells CASSQGNGRSRTDTRYF. DNA of the CDR3: TGCGCCAGCAGCCAGGGAAACGGGAGGTCCCGCACAGATACGCGGTATTTT. The chain links TRBV4-1 to TRBJ2-3; TRBD2 aligns across 7 bases. Germline loops: CDR1 MGHRA, CDR2 YSYEKL. CDR3 length: 17 residues.